This T cell receptor (beta chain) was recorded in a study of T cells in Graves' hyperthyroidism and ophthalmopathy. Points from the study as a whole: Prediction of ophthalmopathy progression came a median around 6 months pre-onset.

This clonotype was observed a handful of times. What it recognizes is unknown. RNA transcripts yielded amplified TCR beta CDR3 regions. The TCR CDR3 was amplified in a first-round RT-PCR using the HTBI primer set. TCRdb re-derived calls from the multiplex PCR reads in MiXCR, one entry per CDR3 protein. The sample holds more than 300,000 distinct CDR3 sequences, 13% to 15% seen once. Germline V gene sequence: CDR1 SGHTA, CDR2 FQGNSA. V was cut by 1 base and J by 6 bases, with 3 bases left in between. The CDR3 has 12 residues. The sequencing sample was made of blood. The receptor was isolated from a woman younger than 45 with Graves' ophthalmopathy. V and J are TRBV7-2 and TRBJ1-4; D is unclear. DNA for the CDR3: TGTGCCAGCAGCTTAGACCATGAAAAACTGTTTTTT. Translated, it gives CASSLDHEKLFF.